Sequencing of this TCR beta chain was carried out in a study of control samples from healthy donors and cancer patients. There are 12 residues in the CDR3. The V segment lost 3 bases and the J segment 2 bases; nucleotides outside the gene matches: 1. Germline V gene data show CDR1 as GTSNPN and CDR2 as SVGIG (reference sequence). The method was immunoSEQ multiplex PCR; TCRdb's version includes in-frame clones alone and lacks a portion of them. The table has approximately 65,000 clones, roughly 86% seen once; the top ten hold approximately 18%. V is TRBV30 and J is TRBJ2-7, with TRBD1 identical over 7 bases. The receptor comes from a man aged 60 to 75 with lung cancer. Source material: PBMCs. DNA of the CDR3: TGTGCCTGGAGGGGGACAGCCTACGAGCAGTACTTC. Its protein is CAWRGTAYEQYF.